A selection of T cell receptor beta chains follows, all from one sample in a study of human T cells and chemical hapten exposure. Each CDR3 protein is one row after TCRdb ran MiXCR on the RACE reads. The sample has approximately 400,000 distinct CDR3 sequences, 4.5% to 5.5% seen once. The source was whole blood, collected in connection with sensitization to the hapten diphenylcyclopropenone (DPC). The receptors derive from a woman between 50 and 59 years old with alopecia areata. Some clones in this sample may be carry-over from other donors' samples. CDR3s include the opening cysteine and the closing phenylalanine or tryptophan. D genes are given only for firm matches. The size of a clone is reported for some rows only, either as once, few or many, or as a class for expanded clones.

V	length	J	size	D	DNA	CDR3
TRBV7-2	17	TRBJ2-1	NA	TRBD2	TGTGCCAGCAGCTCCCTCCCCCTAGCGGGGTTATACAATGAGCAGTTCTTC	CASSSLPLAGLYNEQFF
TRBV20-1	19	TRBJ2-5	NA	TRBD2	TGCAGTGCAACTCATCCTCGACTAGCGGGTCCTCGAGTATTGGAGACCCAGTACTTC	CSATHPRLAGPRVLETQYF
TRBV9	14	TRBJ2-7	few	TRBD2	TGTGCCAGCAGCGTAGTAGCGGGGGGAGGCGAGCAGTACTTC	CASSVVAGGGEQYF
TRBV11-2	14	TRBJ2-3	many	NA	TGTGCCAGCAGCTTAGTCCCTGGCACAGATACGCAGTATTTT	CASSLVPGTDTQYF
TRBV13	16	TRBJ2-2	NA	TRBD2	TGTGCCAGCAGCCCCAGGATAGCGGGGGTATCCGGGGAGCTGTTTTTT	CASSPRIAGVSGELFF
TRBV29-1	14	TRBJ1-4	many	NA	TGCAGCGTTGGACAGGATGAGGGGAATGAAAAACTGTTTTTT	CSVGQDEGNEKLFF
TRBV6-5	12	TRBJ2-3	NA	NA	TGTGCCAGCAGATCTGGGACAGATACGCAGTATTTT	CASRSGTDTQYF
TRBV27	15	TRBJ2-1	few	NA	TGTGCCAGCAGTTTGCGGGACTTCTCCTACAATGAGCAGTTCTTC	CASSLRDFSYNEQFF
TRBV12-3/TRBV12-4	14	TRBJ1-1	NA	NA	TGTGCCTGCAGTTTAGGGCCCGCGAACACTGAAGCTTTCTTT	CACSLGPANTEAFF
TRBV7-2	18	TRBJ2-3	few	TRBD2	TGTGCCAGCAGCTTACAATCGGGACTAGCGGGTGGGTCAGATACGCAGTATTTT	CASSLQSGLAGGSDTQYF
TRBV14	14	TRBJ1-3	NA	NA	TGTGCCAGCAACCCTCAAGGCTCTGGAAACACCATATATTTT	CASNPQGSGNTIYF
TRBV12-3/TRBV12-4	15	TRBJ1-5	many	TRBD1	TGTGCCAGCAGCCCGGGACAGGGCAGGAGACAGCCCCAGCATTTT	CASSPGQGRRQPQHF
TRBV6-1	15	TRBJ1-1	few	NA	TGTGCCAGCAGGGAAATCAGGGGCATGAACACTGAAGCTTTCTTT	CASREIRGMNTEAFF
TRBV4-2	13	TRBJ2-7	many	TRBD1	TGTGCCGGAGAGAGACAGGGCCCCCACGAGCAGTACTTC	CAGERQGPHEQYF
TRBV7-9	16	TRBJ1-4	NA	NA	TGTGCCAGCAGCTTAAGTGACCGGGGCGCAACTGAAAAACTGTTTTTT	CASSLSDRGATEKLFF
TRBV11-2	17	TRBJ2-7	NA	TRBD2	TGTGCCAGCAGCCTAGAGGGGGTTGGGACTAGCGGTTACGAGCAGTACTTC	CASSLEGVGTSGYEQYF
TRBV20-1	13	TRBJ2-7	NA	TRBD2	TGCAGTGCGGGGACTAGCGGGGTGACCGAGCAGTACTTC	CSAGTSGVTEQYF
TRBV4-3	14	TRBJ2-3	many	TRBD2	TGCGCCAGCAGCCACGGACTAGCGGCAGATACGCAGTATTTT	CASSHGLAADTQYF